The 5 T cell receptor beta chains in this list originate from one sample, sequenced in a study of identical twins. TCRdb analysed the 5' RACE reads with MiXCR anew, one entry per CDR3 protein. Of some 1,600,000 distinct CDR3 sequences in the sample, 32% were seen once. The specimen sequenced was cord blood. Receptors originate from a newborn girl in good health.

This clonotype has just a few counts. The rearrangement links TRBV12-3 or TRBV12-4 to TRBJ2-7; TRBD2 matches at 12 bases. V lost 2 bases and J lost 4; bases outside the gene matches: 6. The CDR3 is made up of 16 amino acids. The DNA for the CDR3 is TGTGCCAGCAGTTTACCCAGACTAGCGGGGGTGTACGAGCAGTACTTC. Translated: CASSLPRLAGVYEQYF.

J is TRBJ2-2 and V is TRBV11-2; the D gene is possibly TRBD2 (6 bases). The CDR3 is 17 residues long. Per germline, CDR1 SGHAT and CDR2 FQNNGV. V lost 2 bases and J 4 bases, leaving 17 bases between the germline ends. CDR3 amino acids: CASSLPLGGRGTGELFF. DNA for the CDR3: TGTGCCAGCAGCTTACCCCTCGGGGGAAGGGGCACCGGGGAGCTGTTTTTT.

V is TRBV4-2 and J is TRBJ2-3; perhaps TRBD1 as D (6 bases). Germline V gives CDR1 LGHNA, CDR2 YNFKEQ. The CDR3 runs 17 residues. Trimming removed 0 bases from V and 5 bases from J, with 18 bases in between. The CDR3: CASSQESGGKWGDTQYF. CDR3 sequence (DNA): TGTGCCAGCAGCCAAGAAAGTGGGGGCAAGTGGGGAGATACGCAGTATTTT.

The chain couples TRBV20-1 to TRBJ2-5, with D maybe TRBD1 (6 bases). The ends were cut back, 8 bases at V and 11 bases at J, with 15 bases in the middle. This CDR3 spans 10 amino acids. Germline V lookup: CDR1 DFQATT, CDR2 SNEGSKA (reference sequence). This CDR3 is CSPRGNEQYF. CDR3 DNA sequence: TGCAGTCCGAGGGGGAATGAGCAGTACTTC.

In this sample, this clonotype turned up a few times. This rearrangement joins TRBV25-1 to TRBJ2-3; TRBD1 matches at 7 bases. Looked up from germline, CDR1 is MGHDK and CDR2 is SYGVNS. V dropped 6 bases and J dropped 6; count of bases not matched to a gene: 3. The CDR3 loop spans 12 amino acids. The CDR3 coding sequence is TGTGCCAGCAGACAGGGGTGGGATACGCAGTATTTT. Its protein product is CASRQGWDTQYF.